This is a list of T cell receptor beta chains from one sample in a study of blood T cell repertoires in COVID-19. Produced via immunoSEQ multiplex PCR; TCRdb's table is partial and in-frame only. Altogether about 150,000 clones are present, less than 90% being singletons, with the ten largest covering about 40%. The sample taken for sequencing was peripheral blood. Source of these receptors: a human donor in a cohort sampled during active COVID-19. The CDR3 runs from the conserved cysteine through the conserved F or W. D genes are given only for firm matches. Where a row states a size, it is once, few, many or the class of an expanded clone; other rows omit it.

>TRBD1|TRBJ1-1|TRBV19|NA
TGTGCCAGTAGTATCGGCGGGACAGGTAACACTGAAGCTTTCTTT
CASSIGGTGNTEAFF
>NA|TRBJ2-5|TRBV30|NA
TGTGCCTGGAGTTTAGGGACTCCCGTAGGGGCCCAGTACTTC
CAWSLGTPVGAQYF
>NA|TRBJ2-7|TRBV7-9|NA
TGTGCCAGCAGCTTAGATTGGGTAGGAGGGGCAAAGGAGCAGTACTTC
CASSLDWVGGAKEQYF
>NA|TRBJ2-7|TRBV5-1|NA
TGCGCCAGCAGCGTATCCTCGGGTCTCTCCCACGAGCAGTACTTC
CASSVSSGLSHEQYF
>TRBD1|TRBJ2-3|TRBV5-6|NA
TGTGCCAGCAGCCGTACAGGGGTCCGCACAGATACGCAGTATTTT
CASSRTGVRTDTQYF
>NA|TRBJ2-7|TRBV4-2|NA
TGTGCCAGCAGCCAAGGCGGCACCTACGAGCAGTACTTC
CASSQGGTYEQYF
>TRBD1|TRBJ1-1|TRBV6-5|NA
TGTGCCAGCGGCCCCGGGACAGAGTCGAACACTGAAGCTTTCTTT
CASGPGTESNTEAFF
>TRBD2|TRBJ2-3|TRBV4-3|NA
TGCGCCAGCAGCCTCGGACTAGCGGGACCAGATACGCAGTATTTT
CASSLGLAGPDTQYF
>TRBD2|TRBJ2-5|TRBV7-2|once
TGTGCCAGCAGCTTAGGTCCAGCGGGGGGGCAGACCCAGTACTTC
CASSLGPAGGQTQYF
>TRBD2|TRBJ2-7|TRBV5-4|NA
TGTGCCAGCAGCGGAACTAGCGGGGGGGAAATCTCCTACGAGCAGTACTTC
CASSGTSGGEISYEQYF
>NA|TRBJ1-6|TRBV9|once
TGTGCCAGCAGCGGGCGAGGGTTTTCACCCCTCCACTTT
CASSGRGFSPLHF
>TRBD2|TRBJ2-1|TRBV3-1/TRBV3-2|NA
TGTGCCAGCAGTGCGACTAGCGGGGGTTACAATGAGCAGTTCTTC
CASSATSGGYNEQFF
>NA|TRBJ1-3|TRBV13|many
TGTGCCAGCAGCTTAAGGTCTTCAGGGAAAGGAAACACCATATATTTT
CASSLRSSGKGNTIYF
>TRBD1|TRBJ1-5|TRBV6-5|NA
TGTGCCAGTGGGGCCAGGGGGCCGCGTCAGCCCCAGCATTTT
CASGARGPRQPQHF
>NA|TRBJ2-1|TRBV28|NA
TGTGCCAGCAGCCGTGGAGGTAACTCCTACAATGAGCAGTTCTTC
CASSRGGNSYNEQFF
>TRBD1|TRBJ2-2|TRBV24-1|NA
TGTGCCACCAGTCGAGGGGGCGATGCCGGGGAGCTGTTTTTT
CATSRGGDAGELFF
>NA|TRBJ1-4|TRBV5-1|few
TGCGCCAGCAGCTTGTGGGCGACGGATAATGAAAAACTGTTTTTT
CASSLWATDNEKLFF
>TRBD1|TRBJ1-2|TRBV6-2/TRBV6-3|NA
TGTGCCAGCAGTTCCCTCCGGGACAGGGACGGCTACACCTTC
CASSSLRDRDGYTF
>TRBD2|TRBJ2-3|TRBV7-2|NA
TGTGCCAGCAGCTTCAATAGCGGGGGGCGGGGAGATACGCAGTATTTT
CASSFNSGGRGDTQYF
>TRBD2|TRBJ2-1|TRBV5-4|NA
TGTGCCAGCAGCTTGGTCGGGGGGGCCTACAATGAGCAGTTCTTC
CASSLVGGAYNEQFF
>NA|TRBJ1-1|TRBV5-5|few
TGTGCCAGCGGCCCAAATTGGGGGGGTACTGAAGCTTTCTTT
CASGPNWGGTEAFF
>TRBD2|TRBJ2-5|TRBV6-2/TRBV6-3|few
TGTGCCAGCACCCCGTGGGCTAGCGGGGGGTCCCTAACCCAGTACTTC
CASTPWASGGSLTQYF